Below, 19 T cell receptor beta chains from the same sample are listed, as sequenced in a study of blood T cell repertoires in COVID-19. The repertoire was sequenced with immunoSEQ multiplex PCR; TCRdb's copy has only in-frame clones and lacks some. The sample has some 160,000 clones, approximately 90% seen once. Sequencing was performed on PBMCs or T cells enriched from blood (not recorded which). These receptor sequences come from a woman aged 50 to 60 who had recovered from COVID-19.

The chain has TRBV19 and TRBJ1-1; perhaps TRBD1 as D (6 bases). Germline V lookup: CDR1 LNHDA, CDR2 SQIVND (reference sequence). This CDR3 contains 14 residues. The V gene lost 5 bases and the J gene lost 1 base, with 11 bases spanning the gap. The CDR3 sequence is CASSQDRRNTEAFF. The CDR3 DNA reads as TGTGCCAGTAGTCAAGACAGGCGGAACACTGAAGCTTTCTTT. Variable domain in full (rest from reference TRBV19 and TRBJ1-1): DGGITQSPKYLFRKEGQNVTLSCEQNLNHDAMYWYRQDPGQGLRLIYYSQIVNDFQKGDIAEGYSVSREKKESFPLTVTSAQKNPTAFYLCASSQDRRNTEAFFGQGTRLTVV.

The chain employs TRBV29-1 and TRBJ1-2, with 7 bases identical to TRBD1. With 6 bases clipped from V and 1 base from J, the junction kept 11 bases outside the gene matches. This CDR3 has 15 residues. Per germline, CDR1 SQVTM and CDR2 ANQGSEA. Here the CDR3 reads CSVPRQGGRNYGYTF. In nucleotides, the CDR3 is TGCAGCGTACCTCGACAGGGAGGTCGTAACTATGGCTACACCTTC.

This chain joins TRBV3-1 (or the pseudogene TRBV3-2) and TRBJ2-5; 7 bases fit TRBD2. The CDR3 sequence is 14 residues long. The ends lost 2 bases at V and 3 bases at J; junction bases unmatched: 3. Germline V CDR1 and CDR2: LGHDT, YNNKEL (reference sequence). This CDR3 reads CASSQWTRKETQYF. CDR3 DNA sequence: TGTGCCAGCAGCCAATGGACTAGGAAAGAGACCCAGTACTTC.

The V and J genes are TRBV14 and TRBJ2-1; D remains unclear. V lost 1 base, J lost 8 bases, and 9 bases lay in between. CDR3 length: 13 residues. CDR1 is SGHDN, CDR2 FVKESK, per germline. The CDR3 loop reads CASSQVRDHEQFF. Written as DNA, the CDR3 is TGTGCCAGCAGCCAAGTTAGAGATCATGAGCAGTTCTTC.

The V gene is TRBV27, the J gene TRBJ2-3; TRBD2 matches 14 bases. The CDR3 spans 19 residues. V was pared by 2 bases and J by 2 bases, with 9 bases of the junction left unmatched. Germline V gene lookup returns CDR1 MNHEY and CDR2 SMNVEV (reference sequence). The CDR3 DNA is TGTGCCAGCAGTTTAACAGGACTAGCGGGGGGCCCAAACACAGATACGCAGTATTTT. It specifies CASSLTGLAGGPNTDTQYF.

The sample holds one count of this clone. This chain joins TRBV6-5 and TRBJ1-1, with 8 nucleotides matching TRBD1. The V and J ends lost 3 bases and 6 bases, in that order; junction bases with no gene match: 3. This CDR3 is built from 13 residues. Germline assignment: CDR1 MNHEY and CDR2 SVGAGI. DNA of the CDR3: TGTGCCAGCAGTTATTTACAGGGGGCTGAAGCTTTCTTT. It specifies CASSYLQGAEAFF.

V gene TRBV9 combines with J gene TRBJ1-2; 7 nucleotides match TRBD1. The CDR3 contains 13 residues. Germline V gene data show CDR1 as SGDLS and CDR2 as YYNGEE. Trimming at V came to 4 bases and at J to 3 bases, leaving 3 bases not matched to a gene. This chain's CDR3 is CASSLGQDYGYTF. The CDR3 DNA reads TGTGCCAGCAGCCTTGGACAGGACTATGGCTACACCTTC.

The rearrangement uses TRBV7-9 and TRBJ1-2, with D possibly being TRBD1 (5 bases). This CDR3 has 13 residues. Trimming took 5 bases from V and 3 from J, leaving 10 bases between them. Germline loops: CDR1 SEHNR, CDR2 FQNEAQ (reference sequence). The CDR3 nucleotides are TGTGCCAGCAGCGCCGACAGCTACTATGGCTACACCTTC. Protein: CASSADSYYGYTF.

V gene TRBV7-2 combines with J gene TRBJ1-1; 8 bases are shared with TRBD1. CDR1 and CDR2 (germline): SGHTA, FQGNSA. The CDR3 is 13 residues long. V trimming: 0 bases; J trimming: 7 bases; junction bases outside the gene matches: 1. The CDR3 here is CASSLAGQGEAFF. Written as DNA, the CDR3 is TGTGCCAGCAGCTTAGCTGGACAGGGTGAAGCTTTCTTT.

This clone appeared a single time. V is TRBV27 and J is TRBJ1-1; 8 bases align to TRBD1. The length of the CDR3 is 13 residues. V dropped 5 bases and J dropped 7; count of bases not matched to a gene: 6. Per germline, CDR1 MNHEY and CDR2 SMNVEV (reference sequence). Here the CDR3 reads CASSPWTGSEAFF. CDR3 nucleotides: TGTGCCAGCAGTCCCTGGACAGGGAGTGAAGCTTTCTTT.

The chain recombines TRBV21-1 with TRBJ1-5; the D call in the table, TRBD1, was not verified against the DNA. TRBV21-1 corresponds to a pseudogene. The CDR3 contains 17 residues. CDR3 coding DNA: TGTGCCAGCAGAACCGGGACAGGCTTAGAACCGAATCAGCCCCAGCATTTT. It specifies CASRTGTGLEPNQPQHF.

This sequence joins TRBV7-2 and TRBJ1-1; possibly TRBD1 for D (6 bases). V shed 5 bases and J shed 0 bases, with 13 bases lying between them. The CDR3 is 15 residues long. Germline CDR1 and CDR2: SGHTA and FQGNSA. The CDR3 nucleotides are TGTGCCAGCAGCCTTGCCAGGGGCGTGAACACTGAAGCTTTCTTT. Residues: CASSLARGVNTEAFF.

CDR3 in DNA: TGTGCCAGCAGGGTATCGGACAGGGAAGGATGGCATGGCTACACCTTC. It translates to CASRVSDREGWHGYTF. This chain connects TRBV27 to TRBJ1-2; 8 bases match TRBD1. V lost 6 bases to trimming and J lost 6 bases; unmatched junction nucleotides: 15. Germline V gives CDR1 MNHEY, CDR2 SMNVEV (reference sequence). The CDR3 totals 16 residues.

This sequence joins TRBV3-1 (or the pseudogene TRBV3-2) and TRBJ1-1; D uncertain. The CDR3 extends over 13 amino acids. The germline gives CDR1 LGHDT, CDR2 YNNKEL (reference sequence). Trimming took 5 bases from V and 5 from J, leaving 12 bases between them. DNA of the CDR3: TGTGCCAGCAGCGCCATGTCGGGGACTGAAGCTTTCTTT. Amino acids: CASSAMSGTEAFF.

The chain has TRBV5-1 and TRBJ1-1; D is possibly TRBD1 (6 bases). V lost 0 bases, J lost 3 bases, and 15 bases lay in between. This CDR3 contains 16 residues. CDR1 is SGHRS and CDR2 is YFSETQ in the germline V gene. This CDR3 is CASSLGAQGQDTEAFF. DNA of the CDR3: TGCGCCAGCAGCTTGGGGGCACAGGGTCAGGACACTGAAGCTTTCTTT.

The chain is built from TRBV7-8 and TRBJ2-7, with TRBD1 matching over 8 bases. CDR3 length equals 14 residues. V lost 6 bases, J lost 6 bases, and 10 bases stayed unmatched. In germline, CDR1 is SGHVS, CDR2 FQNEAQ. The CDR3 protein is CASSPGGGEREQYF. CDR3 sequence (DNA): TGTGCCAGCAGTCCAGGGGGCGGAGAACGCGAGCAGTACTTC.

The CDR3 DNA reads TGTGCCACCACCCCTTCCGGTGGAGGGGAGAAAGGCGGCTACACCTTC. Encoded protein: CATTPSGGGEKGGYTF. The chain uses TRBV7-9 and TRBJ1-2; possibly TRBD1 for D (5 bases). Germline V gives CDR1 SEHNR, CDR2 FQNEAQ (reference sequence). This CDR3 is built from 16 residues. The V gene lost 10 bases and the J gene lost 8 bases, with 29 bases spanning the gap.

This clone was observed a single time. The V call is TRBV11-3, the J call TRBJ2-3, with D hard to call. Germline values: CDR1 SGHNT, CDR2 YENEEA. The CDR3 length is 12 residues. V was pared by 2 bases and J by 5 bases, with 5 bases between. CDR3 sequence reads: CASSLSVDTQYF. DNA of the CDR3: TGTGCCAGCAGCTTAAGCGTAGATACGCAGTATTTT.

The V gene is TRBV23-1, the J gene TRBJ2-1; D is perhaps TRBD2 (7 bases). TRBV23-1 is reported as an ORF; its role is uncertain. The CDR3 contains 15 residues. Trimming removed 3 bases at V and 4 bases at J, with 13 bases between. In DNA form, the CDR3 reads TGCGCCAGCAGTCACGAGGGGGGGGAGTACAATGAGCAGTTCTTC. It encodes CASSHEGGEYNEQFF.